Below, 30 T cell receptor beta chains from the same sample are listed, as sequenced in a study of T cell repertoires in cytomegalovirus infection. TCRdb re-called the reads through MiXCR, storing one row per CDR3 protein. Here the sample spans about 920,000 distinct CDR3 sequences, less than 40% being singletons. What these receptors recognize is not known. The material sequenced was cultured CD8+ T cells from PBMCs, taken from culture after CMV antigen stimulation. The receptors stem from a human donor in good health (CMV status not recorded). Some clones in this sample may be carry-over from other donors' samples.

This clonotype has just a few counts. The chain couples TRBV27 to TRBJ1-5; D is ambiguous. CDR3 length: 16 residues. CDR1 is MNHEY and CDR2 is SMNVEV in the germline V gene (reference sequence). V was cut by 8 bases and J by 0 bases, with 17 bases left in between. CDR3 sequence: CASGSPEPYSNQPQHF. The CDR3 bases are TGTGCCAGCGGGTCGCCAGAACCATATAGCAATCAGCCCCAGCATTTT.

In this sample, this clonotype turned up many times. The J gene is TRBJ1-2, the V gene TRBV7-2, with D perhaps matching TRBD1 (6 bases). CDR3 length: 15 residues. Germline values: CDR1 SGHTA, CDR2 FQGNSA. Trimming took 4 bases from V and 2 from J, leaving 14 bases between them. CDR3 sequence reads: CASSYPNTGNYGYTF. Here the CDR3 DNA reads TGTGCCAGCAGCTATCCGAATACAGGGAACTATGGCTACACCTTC.

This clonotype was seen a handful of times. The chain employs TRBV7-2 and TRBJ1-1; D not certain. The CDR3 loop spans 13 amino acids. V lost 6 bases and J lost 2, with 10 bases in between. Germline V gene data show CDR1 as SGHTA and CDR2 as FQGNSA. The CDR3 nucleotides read TGTGCCAGCAGACACATCGGTAACACTGAAGCTTTCTTT. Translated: CASRHIGNTEAFF.

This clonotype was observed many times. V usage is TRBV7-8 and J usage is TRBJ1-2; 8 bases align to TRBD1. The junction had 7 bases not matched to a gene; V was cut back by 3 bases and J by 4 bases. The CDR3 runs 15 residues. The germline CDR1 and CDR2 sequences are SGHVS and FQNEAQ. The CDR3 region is CASSLAQGEGYGYTF. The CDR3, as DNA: TGTGCCAGCAGCTTGGCACAGGGGGAAGGCTATGGCTACACCTTC.

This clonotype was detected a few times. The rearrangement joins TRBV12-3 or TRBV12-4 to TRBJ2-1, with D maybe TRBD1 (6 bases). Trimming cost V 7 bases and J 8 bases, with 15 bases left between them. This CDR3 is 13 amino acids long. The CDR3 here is CASTLTGLDEQFF. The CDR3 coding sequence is TGTGCCAGCACCCTCACAGGGTTGGATGAGCAGTTCTTC.

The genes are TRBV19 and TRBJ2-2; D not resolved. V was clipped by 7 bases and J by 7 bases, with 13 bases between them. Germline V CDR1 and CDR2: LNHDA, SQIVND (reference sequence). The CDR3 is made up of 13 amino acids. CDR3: CASTWAGGGELFF. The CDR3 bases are TGTGCCAGTACCTGGGCAGGTGGCGGGGAGCTGTTTTTT.

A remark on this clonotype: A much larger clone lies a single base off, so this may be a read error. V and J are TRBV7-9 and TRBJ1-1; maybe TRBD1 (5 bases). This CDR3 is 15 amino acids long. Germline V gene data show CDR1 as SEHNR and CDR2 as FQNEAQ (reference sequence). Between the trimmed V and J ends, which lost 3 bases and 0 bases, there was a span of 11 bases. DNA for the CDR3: TGTGCCAGCAGCTTTAGGTCGGGGGTGAACACTGAAGCTTTCTTT. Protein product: CASSFRSGVNTEAFF.

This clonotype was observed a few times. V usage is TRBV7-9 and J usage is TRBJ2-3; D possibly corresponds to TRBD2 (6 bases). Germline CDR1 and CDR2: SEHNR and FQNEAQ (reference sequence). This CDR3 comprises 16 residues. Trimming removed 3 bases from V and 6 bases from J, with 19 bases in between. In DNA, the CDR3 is TGTGCCAGCAGCTTCAACCGGGACCCCCGGGGGGATACGCAGTATTTT. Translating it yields CASSFNRDPRGDTQYF. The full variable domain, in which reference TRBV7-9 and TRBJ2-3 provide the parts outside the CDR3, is DTGVSQNPRHKITKRGQNVTFRCDPISEHNRLYWYRQTLGQGPEFLTYFQNEAQLEKSRLLSDRFSAERPKGSFSTLEIQRTEQGDSAMYLCASSFNRDPRGDTQYFGPGTRLTVL.

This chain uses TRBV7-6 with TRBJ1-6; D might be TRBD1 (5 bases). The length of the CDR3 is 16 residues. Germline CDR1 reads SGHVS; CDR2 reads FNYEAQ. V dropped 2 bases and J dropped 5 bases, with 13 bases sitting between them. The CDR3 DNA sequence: TGTGCCAGCAGCTTATTTCCCGACAGAAATAATTCACCCCTCCACTTT. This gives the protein CASSLFPDRNNSPLHF.

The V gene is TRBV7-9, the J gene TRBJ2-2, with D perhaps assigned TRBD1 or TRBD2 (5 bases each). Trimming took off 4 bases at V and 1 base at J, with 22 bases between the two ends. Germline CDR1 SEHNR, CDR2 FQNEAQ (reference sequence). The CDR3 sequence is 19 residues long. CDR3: CASSSGVRDPRGNTGELFF. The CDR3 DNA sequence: TGTGCCAGCAGCTCCGGGGTCCGGGACCCAAGAGGGAACACCGGGGAGCTGTTTTTT.

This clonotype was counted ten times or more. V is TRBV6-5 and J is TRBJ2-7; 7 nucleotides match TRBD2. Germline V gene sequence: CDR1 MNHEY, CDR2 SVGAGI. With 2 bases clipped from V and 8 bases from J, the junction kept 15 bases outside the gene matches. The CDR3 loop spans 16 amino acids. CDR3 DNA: TGTGCCAGCAGTTACAAATTTTTTGGGGGGGAGCCCAAGCAGTACTTC. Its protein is CASSYKFFGGEPKQYF.

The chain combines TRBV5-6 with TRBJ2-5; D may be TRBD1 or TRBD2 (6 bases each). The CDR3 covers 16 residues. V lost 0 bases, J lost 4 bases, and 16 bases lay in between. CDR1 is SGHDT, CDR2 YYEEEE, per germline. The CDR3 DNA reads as TGTGCCAGCAGCTTGGGTTCCCGGGGGCCCCCAGAGACCCAGTACTTC. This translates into CASSLGSRGPPETQYF.

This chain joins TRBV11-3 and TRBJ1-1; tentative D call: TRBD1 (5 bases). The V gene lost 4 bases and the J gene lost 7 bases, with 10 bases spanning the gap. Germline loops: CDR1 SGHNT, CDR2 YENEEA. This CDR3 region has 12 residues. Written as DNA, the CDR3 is TGTGCCAGCAGCTCAGAGGACAATGAAGCTTTCTTT. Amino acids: CASSSEDNEAFF.

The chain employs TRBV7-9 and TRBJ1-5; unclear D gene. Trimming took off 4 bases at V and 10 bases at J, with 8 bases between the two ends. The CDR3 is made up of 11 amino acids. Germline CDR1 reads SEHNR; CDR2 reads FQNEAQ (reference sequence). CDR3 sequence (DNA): TGTGCCAGCAGCTCCTCCGGACCCCAGCATTTT. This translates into CASSSSGPQHF. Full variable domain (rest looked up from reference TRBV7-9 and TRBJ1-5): DTGVSQNPRHKITKRGQNVTFRCDPISEHNRLYWYRQTLGQGPEFLTYFQNEAQLEKSRLLSDRFSAERPKGSFSTLEIQRTEQGDSAMYLCASSSSGPQHFGDGTRLSIL.

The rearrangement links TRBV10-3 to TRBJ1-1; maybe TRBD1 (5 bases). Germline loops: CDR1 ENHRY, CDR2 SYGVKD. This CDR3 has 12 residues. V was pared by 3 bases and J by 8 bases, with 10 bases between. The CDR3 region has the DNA TGTGCCATCAGTGACGCGACAGCAGAAGCTTTCTTT. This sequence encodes CAISDATAEAFF.

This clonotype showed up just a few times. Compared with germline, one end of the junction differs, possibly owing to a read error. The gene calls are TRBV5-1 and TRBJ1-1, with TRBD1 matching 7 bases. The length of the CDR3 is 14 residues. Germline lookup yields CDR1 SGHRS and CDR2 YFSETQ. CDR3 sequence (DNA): TGCGCTAGCAGCCAGGGGGGGAAAAGGACTGAAGCTTTCTTT. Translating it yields CASSQGGKRTEAFF.

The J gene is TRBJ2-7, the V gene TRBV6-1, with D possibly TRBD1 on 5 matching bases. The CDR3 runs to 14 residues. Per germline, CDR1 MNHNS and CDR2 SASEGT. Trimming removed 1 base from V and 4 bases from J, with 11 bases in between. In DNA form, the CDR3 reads TGTGCCAGCAGTGAAGACAGGTTAGGGTACGAGCAGTACTTC. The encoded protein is CASSEDRLGYEQYF.

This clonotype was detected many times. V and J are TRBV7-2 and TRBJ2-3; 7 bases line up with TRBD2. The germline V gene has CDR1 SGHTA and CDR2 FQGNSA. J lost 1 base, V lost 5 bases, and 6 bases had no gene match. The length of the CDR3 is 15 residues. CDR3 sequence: CASSPRGDRTDTQYF. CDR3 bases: TGTGCCAGCAGCCCACGGGGGGATCGCACAGATACGCAGTATTTT.

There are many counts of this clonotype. The CDR3 DNA follows: TGTGCCAGCAGCATCCGACAGGAAGAGAAGTATGGCTACACCTTC. Its translation: CASSIRQEEKYGYTF. The chain couples TRBV7-9 to TRBJ1-2; D may be TRBD1 (6 bases). In germline, CDR1 is SEHNR, CDR2 FQNEAQ (reference sequence). V was trimmed by 5 bases and J by 5 bases, leaving 18 bases between them. The CDR3 covers 15 residues.

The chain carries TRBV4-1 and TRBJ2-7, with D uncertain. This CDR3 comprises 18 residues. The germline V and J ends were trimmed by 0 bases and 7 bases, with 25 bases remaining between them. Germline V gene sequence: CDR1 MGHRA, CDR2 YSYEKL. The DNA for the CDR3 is TGCGCCAGCAGCCAAGACTTGGCAGCCTCAACCCCCTCGGTTGAGCAGTACTTC. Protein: CASSQDLAASTPSVEQYF.

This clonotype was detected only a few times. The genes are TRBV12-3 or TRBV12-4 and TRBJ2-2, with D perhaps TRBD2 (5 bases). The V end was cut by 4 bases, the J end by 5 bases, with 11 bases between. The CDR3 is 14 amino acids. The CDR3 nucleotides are TGTGCCAGCAGTTACGAAACGGGAACCGGGGAGCTGTTTTTT. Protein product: CASSYETGTGELFF.

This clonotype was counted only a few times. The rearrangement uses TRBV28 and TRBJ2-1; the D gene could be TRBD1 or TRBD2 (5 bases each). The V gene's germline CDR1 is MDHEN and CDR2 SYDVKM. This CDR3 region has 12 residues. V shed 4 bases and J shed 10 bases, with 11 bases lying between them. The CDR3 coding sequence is TGTGCCAGCAGTTCAAGAGGGGTGGAGCAGTTCTTC. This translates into CASSSRGVEQFF.

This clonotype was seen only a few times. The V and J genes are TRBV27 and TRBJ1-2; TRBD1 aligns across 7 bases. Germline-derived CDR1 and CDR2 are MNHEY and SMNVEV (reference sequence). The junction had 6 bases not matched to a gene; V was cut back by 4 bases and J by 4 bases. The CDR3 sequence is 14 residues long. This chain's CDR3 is CASSSPGGFYGYTF. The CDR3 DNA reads TGTGCCAGCAGTTCCCCAGGGGGGTTCTATGGCTACACCTTC.

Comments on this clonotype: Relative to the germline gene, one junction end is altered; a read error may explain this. The CDR3 DNA sequence: TGTGTCAGCAGCCCACTCCTAGCGGGGAGCACAGATACACAGTATTTT. Amino acids: CVSSPLLAGSTDTQYF. V gene TRBV7-2 combines with J gene TRBJ2-3, with 9 bases identical to TRBD2. The CDR3 length is 16 residues. CDR1 and CDR2 (germline): SGHTA, FQGNSA.

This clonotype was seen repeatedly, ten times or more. For the CDR3, the DNA is TGTGCCAGCAGCTTAGGGGCAGGGCTCACAGATACGCAGTATTTT. Its protein product is CASSLGAGLTDTQYF. This chain links TRBV7-2 with TRBJ2-3, with D perhaps TRBD1 (5 bases). The CDR3 extends over 15 amino acids. CDR1 SGHTA and CDR2 FQGNSA come from the germline V gene. V lost 1 base and J lost 2, with 10 bases in between.

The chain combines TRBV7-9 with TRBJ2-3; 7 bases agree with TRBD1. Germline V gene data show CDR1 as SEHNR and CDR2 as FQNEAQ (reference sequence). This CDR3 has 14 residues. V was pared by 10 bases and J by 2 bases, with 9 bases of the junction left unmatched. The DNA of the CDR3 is TGTGCCACCCGGGGTAGGGGGCACACAGATACGCAGTATTTT. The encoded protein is CATRGRGHTDTQYF.

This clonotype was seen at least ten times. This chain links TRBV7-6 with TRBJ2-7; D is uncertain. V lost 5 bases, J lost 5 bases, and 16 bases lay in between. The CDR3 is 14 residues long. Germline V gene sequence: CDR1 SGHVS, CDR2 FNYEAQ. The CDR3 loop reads CASSRDAKANEQYF. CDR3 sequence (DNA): TGTGCCAGCAGCCGAGACGCAAAGGCCAACGAGCAGTACTTC.

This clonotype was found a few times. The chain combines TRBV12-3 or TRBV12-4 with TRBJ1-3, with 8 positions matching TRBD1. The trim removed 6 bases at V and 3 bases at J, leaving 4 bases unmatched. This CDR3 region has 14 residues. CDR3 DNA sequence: TGTGCCAGCAGCCCAGGGGGCGGTGGAAACACCATATATTTT. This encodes CASSPGGGGNTIYF.

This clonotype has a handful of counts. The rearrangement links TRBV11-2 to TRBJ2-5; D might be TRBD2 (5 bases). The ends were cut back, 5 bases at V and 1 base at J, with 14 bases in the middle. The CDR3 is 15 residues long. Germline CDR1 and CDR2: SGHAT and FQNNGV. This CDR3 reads CASSLRTGSQETQYF. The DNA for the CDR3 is TGTGCCAGCAGCCTCAGGACGGGATCCCAAGAGACCCAGTACTTC.

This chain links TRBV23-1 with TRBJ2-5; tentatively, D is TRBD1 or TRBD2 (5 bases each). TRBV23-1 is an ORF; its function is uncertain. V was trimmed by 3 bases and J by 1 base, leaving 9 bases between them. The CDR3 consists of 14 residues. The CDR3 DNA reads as TGCGCCAGCAGTCATCCGGGGACCCAAGAGACCCAGTACTTC. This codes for CASSHPGTQETQYF.